The 26 T cell receptor beta chains given below trace back to one sample, sequenced in a study of blood T cell repertoires in COVID-19. The method was immunoSEQ multiplex PCR; TCRdb's version includes in-frame clones alone and lacks a portion of them. The sample holds approximately 76,000 clones, approximately 89% seen once. Input material: peripheral blood. The receptors were gathered from a woman aged 55-70 years with acute or convalescent COVID-19.

Comment on this clone: The same CDR3 is also encoded by other DNA sequences in this sample. This chain uses TRBV5-1 with TRBJ2-7, with 12 bases lining up with TRBD1. V shed 3 bases, J shed 4 bases, and the junction held 2 bases outside the gene matches. This CDR3 has 14 amino acids. The germline gives CDR1 SGHRS, CDR2 YFSETQ. CDR3 protein: CASSSGQGAYEQYF. CDR3 nucleotides: TGCGCCAGCAGCTCGGGACAGGGGGCGTACGAGCAGTACTTC.

The chain employs TRBV4-1 and TRBJ2-3, with 10 bases fitting TRBD2. The ends lost 0 bases at V and 4 bases at J; junction bases unmatched: 10. Germline V CDR1 and CDR2: MGHRA, YSYEKL. The CDR3 contains 18 residues. The CDR3 DNA reads TGCGCCAGCAGCCAAGATCTCTCTAGCGGGGGTTTCGCAGATACGCAGTATTTT. Protein sequence: CASSQDLSSGGFADTQYF.

This chain connects TRBV19 to TRBJ2-1, with 9 bases aligning to TRBD2. The V and J ends lost 0 bases and 0 bases, in that order; junction bases with no gene match: 15. Germline-derived CDR1 and CDR2 are LNHDA and SQIVND (reference sequence). This CDR3 has 21 amino acids. CDR3 nucleotides: TGTGCCAGTAGTATAGAGGGATTAGAGCGGGGGGCCCTGAGCTCCTACAATGAGCAGTTCTTC. Protein sequence: CASSIEGLERGALSSYNEQFF.

This clone was observed once. V is TRBV7-2 and J is TRBJ1-4; D may be TRBD1 (5 bases). Trimming stripped 1 base from V and 8 bases from J, with 11 bases between. The germline V gene encodes CDR1 SGHTA and CDR2 FQGNSA. The CDR3 loop spans 14 amino acids. For the CDR3, the DNA is TGTGCCAGCAGCTTAGGGCGGGGGAGAGAAAAACTGTTTTTT. Protein sequence: CASSLGRGREKLFF.

J is TRBJ2-7 and V is TRBV6-4; 7 bases agree with TRBD1. CDR3 length: 13 residues. Trimming cost V 4 bases and J 6 bases; bases outside gene matches: 6. Per germline, CDR1 MRHNA and CDR2 SNTAGT. DNA for the CDR3: TGTGCCAGCAGTGTATTACAGGGGTCCGAGCAGTACTTC. This translates into CASSVLQGSEQYF.

V usage is TRBV5-5 and J usage is TRBJ1-4; a possible D gene is TRBD1 (6 bases). The V gene lost 3 bases and the J gene lost 5 bases, with 11 bases spanning the gap. The CDR3 contains 14 residues. Per germline, CDR1 SGHKS and CDR2 YYEKEE (reference sequence). This CDR3 reads CASSSTGINEKLFF. The CDR3 DNA sequence: TGTGCCAGCAGCTCTACAGGGATAAATGAAAAACTGTTTTTT.

The chain links TRBV7-9 to TRBJ2-7; TRBD2 might be the D (6 bases). Germline lookup yields CDR1 SEHNR and CDR2 FQNEAQ (reference sequence). The germline V and J ends were trimmed by 1 base and 0 bases, with 16 bases remaining between them. The CDR3 is 17 amino acids. The CDR3 reads CASSLVGGKGPSYEQYF. The CDR3 nucleotides are TGTGCCAGCAGCTTAGTAGGAGGGAAGGGGCCCTCCTACGAGCAGTACTTC.

The chain is built from TRBV4-2 and TRBJ2-7, with 10 positions matching TRBD2. Germline V lookup: CDR1 LGHNA, CDR2 YNFKEQ. After removal of 2 bases from V and 4 bases from J, the junction contained 8 bases not matched to a gene. The CDR3 length is 16 residues. CDR3 DNA sequence: TGTGCCAGCAGCCAAACGGCAGCGGGGGGGGAATACGAGCAGTACTTC. Translation gives CASSQTAAGGEYEQYF.

This rearrangement joins TRBV19 to TRBJ1-6; D ambiguous. Germline CDR1 reads LNHDA; CDR2 reads SQIVND (reference sequence). Deletions cut 8 bases from V and 18 bases from J, with 41 bases between. The CDR3 spans 19 residues. CDR3 bases: TGTGCCAGTGCCCCCAACGTACTGACGGAAAACGGGTTTACTTGGTCCGGCCACTTT. Its translation: CASAPNVLTENGFTWSGHF.

This chain joins TRBV2 and TRBJ2-2, with D uncertain. Between the trimmed V and J ends, which lost 6 bases and 6 bases, there was a span of 11 bases. Germline V gene lookup returns CDR1 SNHLY and CDR2 FYNNEI. The length of the CDR3 is 13 residues. The CDR3 region has the DNA TGTGCCAGCAGGGCGACTCACTCCGGGGAGCTGTTTTTT. Protein sequence: CASRATHSGELFF.

The chain carries TRBV6-2 or TRBV6-3 and TRBJ2-5; 7 positions agree with TRBD2. In germline, CDR1 is MNHEY, CDR2 SVGEGT. This CDR3 comprises 17 residues. Trimming at V came to 2 bases and at J to 2 bases, leaving 11 bases not matched to a gene. The CDR3: CASSYPAVIAGQETQYF. Written as DNA, the CDR3 is TGTGCCAGCAGTTACCCCGCTGTGATAGCGGGTCAAGAGACCCAGTACTTC.

DNA for the CDR3: TGTGCCTGGAGAGGAGGGTCCGGCGGGGAGCTGTTTTTT. Translating gives CAWRGGSGGELFF. The chain couples TRBV30 to TRBJ2-2, with D perhaps TRBD2 (6 bases). Germline CDR1 GTSNPN, CDR2 SVGIG (reference sequence). V was shortened by 3 bases and J by 7 bases, with 12 bases between the two germline ends. The CDR3 has 13 amino acids.

The CDR3 loop reads CASSSDSRRDEKLFF. The DNA of the CDR3 is TGTGCCAGCAGTTCAGATAGCCGGCGAGATGAAAAACTGTTTTTT. The chain has TRBV28 and TRBJ1-4; D unresolved. The CDR3 spans 15 residues. The V end lost 4 bases, the J end lost 6 bases, and 15 bases lay between the germline ends. Germline loops: CDR1 MDHEN, CDR2 SYDVKM.

The J gene is TRBJ2-7, the V gene TRBV28, with TRBD1 as a possible D gene (6 bases). The CDR3 loop spans 13 amino acids. The germline V and J ends were trimmed by 5 bases and 6 bases, with 14 bases remaining between them. Per the germline V gene, CDR1 is MDHEN and CDR2 is SYDVKM. The CDR3 DNA reads as TGTGCCAGCAGTCCCCCGGGACATTTCGAGCAGTACTTC. Encoded protein: CASSPPGHFEQYF.

The chain recombines TRBV5-1 with TRBJ2-7; D gene unclear. Between the trimmed V and J ends, which lost 0 bases and 2 bases, there was a span of 12 bases. CDR1 is SGHRS and CDR2 is YFSETQ in the germline V gene. The CDR3 covers 15 residues. DNA for the CDR3: TGCGCCAGCAGCTTGGCTGCAGGAACCGCCTACGAGCAGTACTTC. Its translation: CASSLAAGTAYEQYF.

This sequence joins TRBV5-8 and TRBJ1-5, with a weak D call TRBD1 (5 bases). CDR1 and CDR2 from the germline V gene are SGHTS and YDEGEE. The CDR3 is 13 residues long. The V and J ends lost 6 bases and 7 bases respectively, with 14 bases between them. Here the CDR3 DNA reads TGTGCCAGCACCTCCTTTCAGGGACAGCCCCAGCATTTT. Amino acids: CASTSFQGQPQHF.

The J gene is TRBJ1-1, the V gene TRBV30; D remains ambiguous. The ends were cut back, 0 bases at V and 2 bases at J, with 10 bases in the middle. The length of the CDR3 is 14 residues. CDR1 is GTSNPN, CDR2 SVGIG, per germline (reference sequence). The CDR3 nucleotides are TGTGCCTGGAGTGTCGGAGCTAGCAACACTGAAGCTTTCTTT. This sequence encodes CAWSVGASNTEAFF.

This clone was detected a few times. V gene TRBV27 combines with J gene TRBJ2-7; 10 positions agree with TRBD2. CDR1 and CDR2 (germline): MNHEY, SMNVEV (reference sequence). CDR3 size: 16 residues. With V trimmed by 3 bases and J by 3 bases, 8 bases remained unmatched. CDR3 amino acids: CASSFISGGLIYEQYF. CDR3 nucleotides: TGTGCCAGCAGTTTCATTAGCGGGGGGCTTATCTACGAGCAGTACTTC.

The CDR3 sequence: CASRGQGRETQYF. CDR3 in DNA: TGTGCCAGCAGGGGACAGGGGAGGGAGACCCAGTACTTC. The gene calls are TRBV27 and TRBJ2-5; 10 nucleotides align to TRBD1. The CDR3 has 13 residues. The trim removed 6 bases at V and 5 bases at J, leaving 3 bases unmatched. Germline V CDR1 and CDR2: MNHEY, SMNVEV (reference sequence).

This clone has more than one count but fewer than ten. The chain links TRBV5-1 to TRBJ2-7, with TRBD1 matching 9 bases. Germline CDR1 reads SGHRS; CDR2 reads YFSETQ. Trimming cost V 4 bases and J 1 base; bases outside gene matches: 6. This CDR3 region has 15 residues. The CDR3 coding sequence is TGCGCCAGCAGCCCGGGGGACAGGGTGTCCTACGAGCAGTACTTC. Translating gives CASSPGDRVSYEQYF.

The chain recombines TRBV29-1 with TRBJ2-7; 7 bases map to TRBD1. Per germline, CDR1 SQVTM and CDR2 ANQGSEA. The CDR3 has 13 amino acids. V lost 3 bases, J lost 6 bases, and 8 bases stayed unmatched. The CDR3 sequence is CSVEGTAPGEQYF. CDR3 DNA sequence: TGCAGCGTTGAGGGGACAGCACCTGGCGAGCAGTACTTC.

This clone was seen just once. The chain links TRBV27 to TRBJ2-3; 10 bases fit TRBD1. CDR1 and CDR2 (germline): MNHEY, SMNVEV (reference sequence). V lost 7 bases and J lost 4; bases outside the gene matches: 5. CDR3 length: 14 residues. CDR3 sequence: CASTQDRGSDTQYF. The CDR3 DNA is TGTGCCAGCACCCAGGACAGGGGGTCAGATACGCAGTATTTT.

V gene TRBV5-1 combines with J gene TRBJ2-7, with TRBD1 matching 7 bases. Unmatched junction bases numbered 2, after V lost 1 base and J lost 1 base. Germline V gene data show CDR1 as SGHRS and CDR2 as YFSETQ. The CDR3 contains 14 residues. The CDR3 nucleotides read TGCGCCAGCAGCTTGAAGGGGGCTTCCTACGAGCAGTACTTC. Protein sequence: CASSLKGASYEQYF. The complete variable domain, with remaining parts taken from reference TRBV5-1 and TRBJ2-7, reads KAGVTQTPRYLIKTRGQQVTLSCSPISGHRSVSWYQQTPGQGLQFLFEYFSETQRNKGNFPGRFSGRQFSNSRSEMNVSTLELGDSALYLCASSLKGASYEQYFGPGTRLTVT.

This sequence joins TRBV5-5 and TRBJ2-7; 10 nucleotides align to TRBD2. With 3 bases clipped from V and 0 bases from J, the junction kept 3 bases outside the gene matches. CDR3 length: 15 residues. Germline V lookup: CDR1 SGHKS, CDR2 YYEKEE (reference sequence). This CDR3 reads CASSWIAGGSYEQYF. CDR3 DNA sequence: TGTGCCAGCAGCTGGATAGCGGGGGGCTCCTACGAGCAGTACTTC.

This sequence joins TRBV19 and TRBJ1-6; no reliable D call. This CDR3 spans 17 amino acids. V gave up 4 bases and J gave up 7 bases, with 20 bases separating them. CDR1 and CDR2 from the germline V gene are LNHDA and SQIVND (reference sequence). CDR3 sequence reads: CASSTSLGTSANSPLHF. The CDR3, as DNA: TGTGCCAGTAGTACTTCCCTTGGTACGTCCGCGAATTCACCCCTCCACTTT.

This chain joins TRBV27 and TRBJ2-1; no clear D gene. The germline V gene encodes CDR1 MNHEY and CDR2 SMNVEV (reference sequence). V was cut by 4 bases and J by 7 bases, with 8 bases left in between. This CDR3 contains 12 residues. CDR3 DNA: TGTGCCAGCAGTTCCCAAAAAAATGAGCAGTTCTTC. This gives the protein CASSSQKNEQFF.